This TCR beta chain originates from a study of T-cell memory formation after mild COVID-19. The CDR3 contains 11 residues. V was cut by 3 bases and J by 6 bases, with 9 bases left in between. Germline V gene lookup returns CDR1 SQVTM and CDR2 ANQGSEA. TCR alpha and TCR beta cDNA libraries with sample barcodes and UMIs came from 5'RACE using constant-segment primers. TCRdb re-analysed the 5' RACE reads in MiXCR, keeping a single row per CDR3 protein. The sample records roughly 68,000 distinct CDR3 sequences, approximately 16% being singletons. This clonotype was detected a few times. J is TRBJ2-7 and V is TRBV29-1; no clear D gene. This receptor was identified in an adult woman who had mild COVID-19 (a few samples of this study predate the infection). Cell type and time point are not known. Input material: PBMCs or a T cell subset sorted from them (not recorded which). The CDR3 loop reads CSVEGIGEQYF. CDR3 nucleotide sequence: TGCAGCGTTGAGGGCATAGGCGAGCAGTACTTC.